Below, 5 T cell receptor beta chains from the same sample are listed, as sequenced in a study of identical twins. TCRdb ran MiXCR on the 5' RACE reads and lists one entry per CDR3 protein. The sample includes hundreds of thousands of distinct CDR3 sequences, around a sixth seen only once; the top ten take 13%. These data also featured in a second study, about T cells expressing NK-cell markers.

The sample comprised PBMCs. The receptors were gathered from a woman in her late teens or twenties in good health.

A few counts support this clonotype. The CDR3 DNA follows: TGTGCCAGCAGACTAGCGCGCAATGAGCAGTTCTTC. It translates to CASRLARNEQFF. The chain couples TRBV12-3 or TRBV12-4 to TRBJ2-1; 7 bases are shared with TRBD2. This CDR3 spans 12 amino acids. V was pared by 6 bases and J by 6 bases, with 2 bases of the junction left unmatched.

This clonotype has more than one count but fewer than ten. This chain uses TRBV6-2 or TRBV6-3 with TRBJ2-3, with 12 nucleotides matching TRBD2. The CDR3 runs 14 residues. Germline V CDR1 and CDR2: MNHEY, SVGEGT. Germline trimming cut 6 bases from V and 4 bases from J; bases unmatched to any gene: 2. CDR3 region: CASRTSGSPDTQYF. The CDR3 region has the DNA TGTGCCAGCAGGACTAGCGGGAGCCCAGATACGCAGTATTTT.

Many counts were recorded for this clonotype. The chain recombines TRBV20-1 with TRBJ2-1; D ambiguous. CDR1 DFQATT and CDR2 SNEGSKA come from the germline V gene (reference sequence). CDR3 size: 11 residues. V lost 6 bases and J lost 4, with 7 bases in between. The CDR3 reads CSAPRYNEQFF. The CDR3 DNA reads as TGCAGTGCCCCGAGGTACAATGAGCAGTTCTTC.

This clonotype was seen a few times. V is TRBV5-6 and J is TRBJ1-1; D uncertain. V lost 7 bases to trimming and J lost 0 bases, with 16 bases between them. CDR3 size: 15 residues. Germline CDR1 is SGHDT and CDR2 is YYEEEE. CDR3 residues: CASWFAVSLNTEAFF. CDR3 DNA: TGTGCCAGCTGGTTCGCGGTCAGCCTGAACACTGAAGCTTTCTTT.

The chain uses TRBV7-9 and TRBJ1-4; D perhaps matches TRBD1 (5 bases). The V gene's germline CDR1 is SEHNR and CDR2 FQNEAQ (reference sequence). The CDR3 length is 15 residues. With 5 bases removed from V and 6 bases from J, the gap between germline ends came to 16 bases. The CDR3 DNA is TGTGCCAGCAGCCGCCTACGGGGGGGAGATGAAAAACTGTTTTTT. Translated, it gives CASSRLRGGDEKLFF. The variable domain in full, with the rest retrieved from reference TRBV7-9 and TRBJ1-4, is DTGVSQNPRHKITKRGQNVTFRCDPISEHNRLYWYRQTLGQGPEFLTYFQNEAQLEKSRLLSDRFSAERPKGSFSTLEIQRTEQGDSAMYLCASSRLRGGDEKLFFGSGTQLSVL.